This T cell receptor (beta chain) was profiled in a study of cytomegalovirus exposure and HLA in healthy donors. This PCR relied on a set of 60 Vbeta primers and 13 Jbeta primers. Some clones are missing from TCRdb's copy, which holds only in-frame ones; the method was immunoSEQ multiplex PCR. This sample has 95,000 to 150,000 clones; 75% to 80% occur once, and the top ten carry 3.3%. This CDR3 spans 13 amino acids. The V and J ends lost 3 bases and 8 bases respectively, with 8 bases between them. Per the germline V gene, CDR1 is LGHNA and CDR2 is YSLEER. The chain combines TRBV4-3 with TRBJ2-6; a possible D gene is TRBD1 (6 bases). The specimen was PBMCs. The sequence was collected from a woman in her 30s in good health and CMV-seropositive. The CDR3: CASSHTGSNVLTF. The CDR3 coding sequence is TGCGCCAGCAGCCACACAGGGTCCAACGTCCTGACTTTC.